The rows below give T cell receptor beta chains drawn from one sample of a study of siplizumab effects on memory and regulatory T cells. This table comes from immunoSEQ multiplex PCR, and its TCRdb copy is limited to in-frame clones, with some not included. The sample lists some 100,000 clones, roughly 94% occurring once. The sequenced material came from Tregs sorted from blood. These receptors were taken from a human donor in good health. The CDR3 runs from the conserved cysteine through the conserved F or W. The order of the fields is clone size, D gene, J gene, V gene, CDR3 protein, CDR3 DNA. D genes are given only for firm matches. Size is stated for part of the rows, as once, few or many counts, or as a class when the clone is expanded.

>.|TRBD2|TRBJ2-7|TRBV5-1
CASSPRGPTSGGSYEQYF
TGCGCCAGCAGCCCCAGAGGACCAACTAGCGGGGGGTCCTACGAGCAGTACTTC
>.|.|TRBJ2-3|TRBV7-3
CASREGTTDTQYF
TGTGCCAGCAGAGAAGGGACGACAGATACGCAGTATTTT
>.|.|TRBJ2-1|TRBV6-6
CASSRQKRYSYNEQFF
TGTGCCAGCAGTCGACAGAAGCGGTATTCCTACAATGAGCAGTTCTTC
>.|.|TRBJ1-1|TRBV2
CASSATSTEAFF
TGTGCCAGCAGTGCCACTTCGACTGAAGCTTTCTTT
>.|.|TRBJ1-6|TRBV5-4
CASSRTPGNSPLHF
TGTGCCAGCAGCCGCACACCGGGCAATTCACCCCTCCACTTT
>.|.|TRBJ2-1|TRBV29-1
CSALGATYNEQFF
TGCAGCGCTCTGGGAGCGACCTACAATGAGCAGTTCTTC
>.|.|TRBJ1-1|TRBV18
CASSPIEAGNTEAFF
TGTGCCAGCTCACCCATTGAGGCGGGGAACACTGAAGCTTTCTTT
>.|.|TRBJ2-1|TRBV5-1
CASSSDRSSYNEQFF
TGCGCCAGCAGCTCCGACAGGAGCTCCTACAATGAGCAGTTCTTC
>.|TRBD2|TRBJ2-5|TRBV5-1
CASSTQGLAGVETQYF
TGCGCCAGCAGCACCCAAGGACTAGCGGGAGTGGAGACCCAGTACTTC
>.|.|TRBJ1-2|TRBV6-5
CASRQVGGHGGYTF
TGTGCCAGCAGACAAGTAGGGGGGCATGGCGGCTACACCTTC
>.|.|TRBJ1-1|TRBV25-1
CASSALSGSTEAFF
TGTGCCAGCAGTGCCCTAAGCGGGAGCACTGAAGCTTTCTTT
>.|.|TRBJ2-7|TRBV27
CASSFLGRGDEQYF
TGTGCCAGCAGTTTCCTCGGACGGGGCGACGAGCAGTACTTC
>.|TRBD1|TRBJ1-5|TRBV6-1
CASIPGQGAWQPQHF
TGTGCCAGCATACCCGGACAGGGGGCCTGGCAGCCCCAGCATTTT
>.|TRBD1|TRBJ1-2|TRBV6-6
CASSRDRGGYTF
TGTGCCAGCAGCCGGGACAGGGGTGGCTACACCTTC
>.|.|TRBJ2-7|TRBV18
CASSPLAYEQYF
TGTGCCAGCTCACCCTTAGCCTACGAGCAGTACTTC
>.|.|TRBJ1-2|TRBV5-1
CASSKDNLYGYTF
TGCGCCAGCAGCAAGGACAACCTCTATGGCTACACCTTC
>once|.|TRBJ2-1|TRBV11-1
CASSGGGQYEQFF
TGTGCCAGCAGCGGGGGGGGACAGTATGAGCAGTTCTTC
>.|.|TRBJ2-3|TRBV7-2
CASSPGGESTDTQYF
TGTGCCAGCAGCCCCGGTGGGGAGAGCACAGATACGCAGTATTTT
>.|.|TRBJ1-1|TRBV10-3
CAIKVGSENTEAFF
TGTGCCATCAAAGTGGGCTCGGAGAACACTGAAGCTTTCTTT
>.|.|TRBJ2-2|TRBV4-2
CASSQGRTYGELFF
TGTGCCAGCAGCCAAGGGAGGACGTACGGGGAGCTGTTTTTT
>once|TRBD2|TRBJ2-2|TRBV7-9
CASILAGVIAGELFF
TGTGCCAGCATCCTAGCGGGAGTTATAGCCGGGGAGCTGTTTTTT
>.|TRBD1|TRBJ1-1|TRBV12-5
CASGLFAGGDTEAFF
TGTGCTAGTGGTTTGTTCGCAGGGGGCGACACTGAAGCTTTCTTT
>few|.|TRBJ2-5|TRBV14
CASSQGRAGGSETQYF
TGTGCCAGCAGCCAAGGGAGAGCAGGAGGATCGGAGACCCAGTACTTC
>.|TRBD1|TRBJ2-3|TRBV7-9
CASSLDEQGTDTQYF
TGTGCCAGCAGCTTAGACGAACAGGGGACAGATACGCAGTATTTT
>.|.|TRBJ1-1|TRBV6-1
CASSEVSGTEAFF
TGTGCCAGCAGTGAAGTATCAGGGACTGAAGCTTTCTTT
>.|TRBD2|TRBJ2-3|TRBV19
CASNSGGKDTQYF
TGTGCCAGTAATAGCGGGGGTAAGGATACGCAGTATTTT
>.|TRBD1|TRBJ1-2|TRBV19
CASSIAPGGGYNYGYTF
TGTGCCAGTAGTATAGCCCCGGGAGGGGGCTATAACTATGGCTACACCTTC
>.|.|TRBJ1-1|TRBV18
CASSPERIMNTEAFF
TGTGCCAGCTCACCAGAGAGGATTATGAACACTGAAGCTTTCTTT
>.|TRBD2|TRBJ2-2|TRBV5-1
CASSLAGDTGELFF
TGCGCCAGCAGCTTAGCGGGGGACACCGGGGAGCTGTTTTTT
>.|TRBD1|TRBJ2-1|TRBV27
CASSLTPGGFYNEQFF
TGTGCCAGCAGCCTCACCCCAGGGGGTTTCTACAATGAGCAGTTCTTC
>.|.|TRBJ1-1|TRBV7-3
CASSPKGDTEAFF
TGTGCCAGCAGCCCCAAGGGTGACACTGAAGCTTTCTTT
>.|.|TRBJ2-7|TRBV1
CTSSQDHGTGLKGQYF
TGCACCAGCAGCCAAGATCATGGGACAGGGCTGAAAGGGCAGTACTTC
>.|TRBD1|TRBJ2-5|TRBV7-8
CASRRTGETQYF
TGTGCCAGCAGGCGGACAGGCGAGACCCAGTACTTC
>.|.|TRBJ1-1|TRBV10-2
CASRGMLSTEAFF
TGCGCCAGCAGAGGCATGTTGAGCACTGAAGCTTTCTTT
>.|TRBD2|TRBJ2-7|TRBV7-2
CASSTGRAFEQYF
TGTGCCAGCAGCACCGGGAGGGCCTTCGAGCAGTACTTC
>.|TRBD2|TRBJ2-7|TRBV2
CASKGGTSPYEQYF
TGTGCCAGCAAAGGGGGGACTAGCCCCTACGAGCAGTACTTC
>.|.|TRBJ2-7|TRBV7-2
CASSLELSMLYEQYF
TGTGCCAGCAGCTTAGAACTCTCCATGCTTTACGAGCAGTACTTC
>.|.|TRBJ2-7|TRBV12-5
CASGLDSSYEQYF
TGTGCTAGTGGTTTGGATTCCTCCTACGAGCAGTACTTC
>.|TRBD1|TRBJ2-7|TRBV19
CASSLRTGVSIYEQYF
TGTGCCAGTAGTCTCAGGACAGGGGTGTCCATCTACGAGCAGTACTTC
>.|.|TRBJ2-5|TRBV5-4
CASSPLAAIKVGEETQYF
TGTGCCAGCAGCCCTTTAGCAGCGATAAAAGTGGGGGAAGAGACCCAGTACTTC
>.|.|TRBJ2-3|TRBV11-1
CASSPSGTNTDTQYF
TGTGCCAGCAGCCCAAGCGGGACAAACACAGATACGCAGTATTTT
>.|.|TRBJ1-5|TRBV5-8
CASSLVVGAGNQPQHF
TGTGCCAGCAGCTTGGTCGTAGGGGCTGGCAATCAGCCCCAGCATTTT
>.|.|TRBJ1-1|TRBV18
CASSPPDTVWGAFF
TGTGCCAGCTCACCACCGGACACAGTATGGGGAGCTTTCTTT
>.|.|TRBJ2-3|TRBV7-8
CASSLARLTGGTDTQYF
TGTGCCAGCAGCTTAGCGAGGCTTACTGGGGGCACAGATACGCAGTATTTT
>.|TRBD2|TRBJ2-3|TRBV18
CASSLQAAGGGTDTQYF
TGTGCCAGCTCACTCCAGGCCGCGGGAGGTGGCACAGATACGCAGTATTTT
>.|.|TRBJ1-3|TRBV6-5
CASEIGVTGNTIYF
TGTGCCAGCGAAATAGGGGTAACTGGAAACACCATATATTTT
>.|TRBD2|TRBJ2-3|TRBV7-2
CASSLGLAGNTDTQYF
TGTGCCAGCAGCTTAGGTTTAGCGGGAAACACAGATACGCAGTATTTT
>.|.|TRBJ2-5|TRBV7-6
CASSLGRQETQYF
TGTGCCAGCAGCTTGGGCAGGCAAGAGACCCAGTACTTC
>.|.|TRBJ1-1|TRBV10-1
CASSESRVQGDTEAFF
TGCGCCAGCAGTGAGTCTCGGGTCCAAGGGGACACTGAAGCTTTCTTT
>.|TRBD2|TRBJ2-3|TRBV5-1
CASSLGKVSGRRTDTQYF
TGCGCCAGCAGCTTGGGCAAGGTTAGCGGGAGAAGGACAGATACGCAGTATTTT
>.|.|TRBJ2-7|TRBV7-6
CASSLAGVFDEQYF
TGTGCCAGCAGCTTGGCAGGGGTCTTCGACGAGCAGTACTTC
>.|TRBD1|TRBJ2-1|TRBV5-1
CASSRGQGSNNEQFF
TGCGCCAGCAGCCGGGGACAGGGCTCCAACAATGAGCAGTTCTTC
>.|.|TRBJ2-7|TRBV19
CASSPQGYEQYF
TGTGCCAGTAGTCCACAGGGCTACGAGCAGTACTTC
>.|TRBD2|TRBJ2-2|TRBV27
CASSLLLAGTGELFF
TGTGCCAGCAGTTTACTACTAGCGGGCACCGGGGAGCTGTTTTTT
>once|TRBD1|TRBJ2-6|TRBV25-1
CASSTGTGVSGANVLTF
TGTGCCAGCTCAACCGGGACAGGGGTTTCTGGGGCCAACGTCCTGACTTTC
>few|.|TRBJ1-1|TRBV29-1
CSVEQSNTEAFF
TGCAGCGTTGAGCAGTCTAACACTGAAGCTTTCTTT
>.|TRBD2|TRBJ2-7|TRBV5-1
CASSLGGPSGNSYEQYF
TGCGCCAGCAGCTTGGGAGGCCCTAGCGGTAACTCCTACGAGCAGTACTTC
>.|TRBD2|TRBJ2-5|TRBV7-9
CASSRSGRGDRVETQYF
TGTGCCAGCAGCCGGAGCGGGAGAGGGGATCGAGTGGAGACCCAGTACTTC
>.|.|TRBJ2-5|TRBV11-3
CASSLGQKETQYF
TGTGCCAGCAGCTTAGGCCAGAAAGAGACCCAGTACTTC
>.|.|TRBJ1-2|TRBV18
CASSPGAANYGYTF
TGTGCCAGCTCACCAGGGGCAGCTAACTATGGCTACACCTTC